Listed below are T cell receptor beta chains from one sample, sequenced in a study of blood T cell repertoires in COVID-19. Some clones are missing from TCRdb's copy, which holds only in-frame ones; the method was immunoSEQ multiplex PCR. Among roughly 73,000 clones listed, more than 85% were seen once. Specimen: peripheral blood. These receptors all come from an older man with active COVID-19. The CDR3 runs from the conserved cysteine through the conserved F or W. Fields, in order: J gene, V gene, CDR3 protein.

j_call: TRBJ2-7; v_call: TRBV5-1; cdr3_aa: CASSLAGRDRRAYEQYF
j_call: TRBJ2-7; v_call: TRBV6-5; cdr3_aa: CASRVGDEQYF
j_call: TRBJ1-1; v_call: TRBV19; cdr3_aa: CASSARGVRDTEAFF
j_call: TRBJ2-2; v_call: TRBV5-6; cdr3_aa: CASSSGTGGRGGELFF
j_call: TRBJ2-1; v_call: TRBV7-8; cdr3_aa: CASSLRTGGTLGQFF
j_call: TRBJ2-2; v_call: TRBV10-3; cdr3_aa: CAANWGGTGELFF
j_call: TRBJ1-2; v_call: TRBV12-3/TRBV12-4; cdr3_aa: CASSPGMGHGYTF
j_call: TRBJ2-1; v_call: TRBV19; cdr3_aa: CASSPPGLAGVWEQFF
j_call: TRBJ2-5; v_call: TRBV7-2; cdr3_aa: CASSPRTPGLQETQYF
j_call: TRBJ1-5; v_call: TRBV2; cdr3_aa: CASTGGGGNQPQHF
j_call: TRBJ1-5; v_call: TRBV3-1/TRBV3-2; cdr3_aa: CASSSGLSAGGQPQHF
j_call: TRBJ2-3; v_call: TRBV4-3; cdr3_aa: CASSLGPVSDTQYF
j_call: TRBJ1-2; v_call: TRBV12-3/TRBV12-4; cdr3_aa: CASSCLGYTF
j_call: TRBJ2-1; v_call: TRBV7-2; cdr3_aa: CATRLAGGNNEQFF
j_call: TRBJ2-5; v_call: TRBV30; cdr3_aa: CAWSRGKETQYF
j_call: TRBJ2-5; v_call: TRBV27; cdr3_aa: CASIGLSPRGETQYF
j_call: TRBJ2-5; v_call: TRBV5-1; cdr3_aa: CASRGGDLGAQETQYF
j_call: TRBJ2-1; v_call: TRBV4-3; cdr3_aa: CASSQEGAGGYNEQFF
j_call: TRBJ1-5; v_call: TRBV19; cdr3_aa: CASSIEGVGNQPQHF